This T cell receptor beta chain was recovered during a study of cytomegalovirus exposure and HLA in healthy donors. The CDR3 runs to 14 residues. V lost 1 base, J lost 2 bases, and 0 bases stayed unmatched. Germline V CDR1 and CDR2: LNHDA, SQIVND (reference sequence). As to this clone: Other nucleotide sequences in the sample specify the same CDR3.

PCR amplification relied on 60 Vbeta primers (plus 13 Jbeta primers). The table came from immunoSEQ multiplex PCR; TCRdb's copy has only in-frame clones and leaves some out. The table lists approximately 190,000 clones, 87% of them singletons, with around 0.98% in the top ten. This chain joins TRBV19 and TRBJ2-5; 8 nucleotides align to TRBD1. The sequence was collected from a boy aged 2 to 9 in good health and CMV-seronegative. Sample: PBMCs. The CDR3 sequence is CASSIGQGQETQYF. CDR3 DNA sequence: TGTGCCAGTAGTATAGGACAGGGGCAAGAGACCCAGTACTTC. Using reference TRBV19 and TRBJ2-5 for the parts outside the CDR3, the full variable domain is DGGITQSPKYLFRKEGQNVTLSCEQNLNHDAMYWYRQDPGQGLRLIYYSQIVNDFQKGDIAEGYSVSREKKESFPLTVTSAQKNPTAFYLCASSIGQGQETQYFGPGTRLLVL.